The 32 T cell receptor beta chains given below trace back to one sample, sequenced in a study of response to subunit inactivated influenza vaccine. TCRdb used MiXCR to reprocess the RT-PCR reads, holding one entry per CDR3 protein. The sample has 800,000 to 1,000,000 distinct CDR3 sequences, 21% seen once. The material sequenced was PBMCs from blood, taken roughly 5 days after vaccination. The receptors were gathered from a man in his fifties or sixties who received an inactivated influenza vaccine.

This clonotype has more than one count but fewer than ten. The rearrangement uses TRBV10-3 and TRBJ2-7, with 11 bases identical to TRBD2. Germline CDR1 ENHRY, CDR2 SYGVKD. The CDR3 covers 15 residues. Trimming took 4 bases from V and 3 from J; bases not matched to a gene: 5. This CDR3 is CAISGVAGGIYEQYF. Written as DNA, the CDR3 is TGTGCCATCAGTGGTGTAGCGGGAGGGATCTACGAGCAGTACTTC.

This clonotype was detected a few times. V is TRBV12-3 or TRBV12-4 and J is TRBJ1-4; 9 nucleotides align to TRBD1. Trimming removed 7 bases from V and 10 bases from J; junction bases left unmatched: 10. CDR3 length equals 14 residues. The CDR3 reads CASTPGQGIGKLFF. The CDR3 bases are TGTGCCAGCACCCCGGGACAGGGAATCGGAAAACTGTTTTTT.

In this sample, this clonotype turned up many times. The gene calls are TRBV12-3 or TRBV12-4 and TRBJ2-1; 10 bases line up with TRBD2. There are 15 residues in the CDR3. V was pared by 6 bases and J by 7 bases, with 9 bases of the junction left unmatched. This chain's CDR3 is CASSERLAGRNEQFF. The CDR3 nucleotides are TGTGCCAGCAGCGAACGACTAGCGGGTAGGAATGAGCAGTTCTTC.

Points on this clonotype: One end of the junction is discordant with germline, which a read error may explain. The V gene is TRBV20-1, the J gene TRBJ2-3, with 9 bases fitting TRBD2. The CDR3 spans 15 residues. CDR1 and CDR2 from the germline V gene are DFQATT and SNEGSKA (reference sequence). CDR3 nucleotides: TGCAGTGCTAGAGACGGAGCGGGGGGCCCCTTTGTCATAAGTTTT. It translates to CSARDGAGGPFVISF.

This clonotype has ten or more counts. The chain uses TRBV9 and TRBJ2-7; tentatively, D is TRBD1 or TRBD2 (5 bases each). This CDR3 is 15 amino acids long. From germline, CDR1 is SGDLS and CDR2 YYNGEE. The V end lost 4 bases, the J end lost 1 base, and 15 bases lay between the germline ends. The DNA of the CDR3 is TGTGCCAGCAGCCCCAGGGAAGGGAGTTCCTACGAGCAGTACTTC. It is translated as CASSPREGSSYEQYF. Filled out from reference TRBV9 and TRBJ2-7, the complete variable domain reads DSGVTQTPKHLITATGQRVTLRCSPRSGDLSVYWYQQSLDQGLQFLIQYYNGEERAKGNILERFSAQQFPDLHSELNLSSLELGDSALYFCASSPREGSSYEQYFGPGTRLTVT.

This clonotype was seen a few times. CDR3 region: CASSGTGNFHEQYF. The CDR3 DNA follows: TGTGCCAGCAGTGGGACAGGGAATTTCCACGAGCAGTACTTC. The chain couples TRBV12-3 or TRBV12-4 to TRBJ2-7; 9 nucleotides align to TRBD1. There are 14 residues in the CDR3. Losses at the gene ends were 5 bases for V and 5 bases for J; bases not matched to a gene: 7.

This sequence joins TRBV4-3 and TRBJ1-2, with D unclear. V lost 0 bases and J 5 bases, leaving 16 bases between the germline ends. The length of the CDR3 is 16 residues. Germline CDR1 LGHNA, CDR2 YSLEER. DNA of the CDR3: TGCGCCAGCAGCCAAGATGTAGGCTCGTACAAGTATGGCTACACCTTC. Translated: CASSQDVGSYKYGYTF.

CDR3 loop: CSAREGTGAENEQYF. CDR3 bases: TGCAGTGCTAGAGAGGGGACAGGGGCCGAGAACGAGCAGTACTTC. The V gene is TRBV20-1, the J gene TRBJ2-7; 10 bases agree with TRBD1. CDR1 is DFQATT and CDR2 is SNEGSKA in the germline V gene (reference sequence). The CDR3 has 15 amino acids. V trimming: 0 bases; J trimming: 5 bases; junction bases outside the gene matches: 7.

The genes are TRBV20-1 and TRBJ2-1; no clear D gene. The CDR3 runs 12 residues. Trimming pared 4 bases from V and 7 bases from J, leaving 11 bases between. Per the germline V gene, CDR1 is DFQATT and CDR2 is SNEGSKA (reference sequence). CDR3 sequence reads: CSANILMNEQFF. The CDR3, as DNA: TGCAGTGCTAATATCTTAATGAATGAGCAGTTCTTC.

This clonotype has at least ten counts. The V and J genes are TRBV6-2 or TRBV6-3 and TRBJ2-1, with D hard to call. Germline V gene lookup returns CDR1 MNHEY and CDR2 SVGEGT. The CDR3 extends over 11 amino acids. V was cut by 2 bases and J by 12 bases, with 8 bases left in between. CDR3 sequence (DNA): TGTGCCAGCAGTTACCATTCACTGCAGTTCTTC. Residues: CASSYHSLQFF.

The CDR3 DNA reads as TGCAGCGGCCAGAGAGTCGAGCAGTTCTTC. It specifies CSGQRVEQFF. This chain uses TRBV29-1 with TRBJ2-1; D unresolved. The germline V and J ends were trimmed by 7 bases and 10 bases, with 11 bases remaining between them. In germline, CDR1 is SQVTM, CDR2 ANQGSEA. This CDR3 is 10 amino acids long.

The chain joins TRBV5-1 to TRBJ2-3; 10 bases map to TRBD2. Germline assignment: CDR1 SGHRS and CDR2 YFSETQ. The CDR3 has 16 residues. Trimming at V came to 4 bases and at J to 2 bases, leaving 7 bases not matched to a gene. CDR3 amino acids: CASSPSGGENTDTQYF. In DNA form, the CDR3 reads TGCGCCAGCAGCCCGAGCGGGGGGGAGAACACAGATACGCAGTATTTT.

This clonotype has ten or more counts. V is TRBV12-3 or TRBV12-4 and J is TRBJ2-3, with TRBD2 identical over 7 bases. The CDR3 totals 13 residues. J was trimmed by 6 bases and V by 5 bases; bases with no gene match: 5. CDR3 loop: CASSPVRGDTQYF. The DNA for the CDR3 is TGTGCCAGCAGTCCGGTGCGGGGGGATACGCAGTATTTT.

This clonotype was seen ten or more times. This chain links TRBV20-1 with TRBJ2-5; D is perhaps TRBD1 (6 bases). Looked up from germline, CDR1 is DFQATT and CDR2 is SNEGSKA (reference sequence). This CDR3 is 14 amino acids long. Trimming took off 2 bases at V and 4 bases at J, with 14 bases between the two ends. The CDR3 coding sequence is TGCAGTGCTAGACAAACAGGGATGCGAGAGACCCAGTACTTC. Amino acid sequence: CSARQTGMRETQYF.

This chain links TRBV29-1 with TRBJ2-7; D gene uncertain. Germline V lookup: CDR1 SQVTM, CDR2 ANQGSEA. Trimming removed 0 bases at V and 2 bases at J, with 8 bases between. This CDR3 is 13 amino acids long. CDR3 residues: CSVEDQDPYEQYF. The CDR3 DNA is TGCAGCGTTGAAGATCAGGACCCCTACGAGCAGTACTTC.

This chain connects TRBV30 to TRBJ2-5; D is undetermined. Germline assignment: CDR1 GTSNPN and CDR2 SVGIG (reference sequence). V shed 0 bases and J shed 4 bases, with 6 bases lying between them. The CDR3 spans 12 residues. For the CDR3, the DNA is TGTGCCTGGAGTGTACCCCCAGAGACCCAGTACTTC. Protein sequence: CAWSVPPETQYF. The variable domain in full, with the rest retrieved from reference TRBV30 and TRBJ2-5, is SQTIHQWPATLVQPVGSPLSLECTVEGTSNPNLYWYRQAAGRGLQLLFYSVGIGQISSEVPQNLSASRPQDRQFILSSKKLLLSDSGFYLCAWSVPPETQYFGPGTRLLVL.

This chain joins TRBV3-1 and TRBJ2-3; 7 positions match TRBD2. The CDR3 runs 15 residues. The ends lost 1 base at V and 3 bases at J; junction bases unmatched: 4. Germline V gives CDR1 LGHDT, CDR2 YNNKEL (reference sequence). The CDR3 DNA is TGTGCCAGCAGCCAAGGGAGCGGGACGACAGATACGCAGTATTTT. Its translation: CASSQGSGTTDTQYF.

This chain links TRBV9 with TRBJ2-1; possibly TRBD2 for D (7 bases). With 1 base removed from V and 6 bases from J, the gap between germline ends came to 11 bases. Germline loops: CDR1 SGDLS, CDR2 YYNGEE. The CDR3 has 14 amino acids. CDR3 sequence reads: CASSVLGGGNEQFF. The CDR3 DNA follows: TGTGCCAGCAGCGTATTAGGGGGGGGCAATGAGCAGTTCTTC.

The rearrangement joins TRBV29-1 to TRBJ2-3, with D tentatively TRBD2 (6 bases). The germline V gene has CDR1 SQVTM and CDR2 ANQGSEA. Trimming pared 6 bases from V and 4 bases from J, leaving 23 bases between. The CDR3 loop spans 16 amino acids. CDR3 bases: TGCAGCGTGAATGGGTTTGTAGCGGAAGGGTCAGATACGCAGTATTTT. Its translation is CSVNGFVAEGSDTQYF.

Only a few counts were recorded for this clonotype. This chain links TRBV7-9 with TRBJ1-1; D remains ambiguous. The CDR3 length is 11 residues. Germline V gives CDR1 SEHNR, CDR2 FQNEAQ (reference sequence). Trimming cost V 7 bases and J 5 bases, with 8 bases left between them. Here the CDR3 reads CASTTWTEAFF. The CDR3 DNA reads TGTGCCAGCACAACGTGGACTGAAGCTTTCTTT.

The genes are TRBV29-1 and TRBJ2-3; 9 nucleotides line up with TRBD1. Unmatched junction bases numbered 4, after V lost 7 bases and J lost 5 bases. There are 12 residues in the CDR3. CDR1 is SQVTM and CDR2 is ANQGSEA in the germline V gene. The CDR3 DNA reads as TGCAGCGCACGGACAGGGGTAGATACGCAGTATTTT. This translates into CSARTGVDTQYF.

The genes are TRBV20-1 and TRBJ2-5; TRBD1 is a possible D gene (6 bases). Trimming shortened V by 0 bases and J by 3 bases, and 14 bases separated the two germline ends. This CDR3 is 15 amino acids long. Looked up from germline, CDR1 is DFQATT and CDR2 is SNEGSKA (reference sequence). CDR3 nucleotides: TGCAGTGCTAGAGATGGTAGGGGGAGCGAAGAGACCCAGTACTTC. Amino acids: CSARDGRGSEETQYF.

The V and J genes are TRBV6-2 or TRBV6-3 and TRBJ2-1; 10 positions agree with TRBD2. CDR3 length: 16 amino acids. V lost 6 bases and J lost 2; bases outside the gene matches: 7. CDR1 and CDR2 from the germline V gene are MNHEY and SVGEGT. Written as DNA, the CDR3 is TGTGCCAGCAGACGGACTAGCGGAAACCCCTACAATGAGCAGTTCTTC. This encodes CASRRTSGNPYNEQFF.

The chain has TRBV7-2 and TRBJ2-7; D is unresolved. This CDR3 has 14 amino acids. V lost 5 bases and J lost 4, with 15 bases in between. Per germline, CDR1 SGHTA and CDR2 FQGNSA. As DNA, the CDR3 is TGTGCCAGCAGCCAAAGGGCTGCAGCATACGAGCAGTACTTC. It yields the protein CASSQRAAAYEQYF.

This clonotype was seen only once. This clone may be a read error of a much larger clone one base away. This rearrangement joins TRBV11-2 to TRBJ2-3; D not certain. Germline V gene lookup returns CDR1 SGHAT and CDR2 FQNNGV. The CDR3 length is 13 residues. V was shortened by 0 bases and J by 2 bases, with 3 bases between the two germline ends. Written as DNA, the CDR3 is TGTGCCAGCAGCTTAGAGCACACAGATACGCAGTATTTT. Its protein product is CASSLEHTDTQYF.

This chain connects TRBV28 to TRBJ2-2; D possibly corresponds to TRBD2 (5 bases). Germline V gene data show CDR1 as MDHEN and CDR2 as SYDVKM. V shed 10 bases and J shed 4 bases, with 10 bases lying between them. This CDR3 has 12 residues. Here the CDR3 reads CAIGRVTGELFF. CDR3 bases: TGTGCCATCGGGCGGGTCACCGGGGAGCTGTTTTTT. The variable domain in full, completed from reference TRBV28 and TRBJ2-2, reads DVKVTQSSRYLVKRTGEKVFLECVQDMDHENMFWYRQDPGLGLRLIYFSYDVKMKEKGDIPEGYSVSREKKERFSLILESASTNQTSMYLCAIGRVTGELFFGEGSRLTVL.

The chain joins TRBV28 to TRBJ2-7, with 7 bases matching TRBD1. Germline V gene lookup returns CDR1 MDHEN and CDR2 SYDVKM. The trim removed 3 bases at V and 0 bases at J, leaving 2 bases unmatched. CDR3 size: 14 residues. The DNA for the CDR3 is TGTGCCAGCAGTTTGGGACAGCACTCCTACGAGCAGTACTTC. This gives the protein CASSLGQHSYEQYF.

This clonotype was seen a few times. The V call is TRBV20-1, the J call TRBJ2-1, with 7 bases identical to TRBD1. Unmatched junction bases numbered 7, after V lost 5 bases and J lost 6 bases. This CDR3 contains 13 residues. The germline CDR1 and CDR2 sequences are DFQATT and SNEGSKA (reference sequence). DNA for the CDR3: TGCAGTGCTTGGGACAGAAACCCCAATGAGCAGTTCTTC. Protein: CSAWDRNPNEQFF.

This clonotype was picked up a small number of times. The chain is built from TRBV9 and TRBJ2-1, with D maybe TRBD2 (6 bases). Per germline, CDR1 SGDLS and CDR2 YYNGEE. The germline V and J ends were trimmed by 4 bases and 0 bases, with 11 bases remaining between them. The CDR3 has 15 residues. The CDR3 DNA reads TGTGCCAGCAGCCAGGGACTGAGCTCCTACAATGAGCAGTTCTTC. Its translation: CASSQGLSSYNEQFF. Using reference TRBV9 and TRBJ2-1 for the parts outside the CDR3, the full variable domain is DSGVTQTPKHLITATGQRVTLRCSPRSGDLSVYWYQQSLDQGLQFLIQYYNGEERAKGNILERFSAQQFPDLHSELNLSSLELGDSALYFCASSQGLSSYNEQFFGPGTRLTVL.

The rearrangement joins TRBV5-6 to TRBJ2-7; TRBD2 might be the D (6 bases). V was shortened by 2 bases and J by 5 bases, with 8 bases between the two germline ends. The CDR3 is 12 residues long. Germline V gene lookup returns CDR1 SGHDT and CDR2 YYEEEE. As DNA, the CDR3 is TGTGCCAGCAGCTTCGGGGGACACGAGCAGTACTTC. Amino acids: CASSFGGHEQYF. The whole variable domain, remainder taken from reference TRBV5-6 and TRBJ2-7, is DAGVTQSPTHLIKTRGQQVTLRCSPKSGHDTVSWYQQALGQGPQFIFQYYEEEERQRGNFPDRFSGHQFPNYSSELNVNALLLGDSALYLCASSFGGHEQYFGPGTRLTVT.

This clonotype came up a few times. This CDR3 is CATSESPDRPSGGETQYF. The CDR3, as DNA: TGTGCCACCAGTGAAAGCCCCGACAGGCCAAGCGGGGGTGAGACCCAGTACTTC. The chain recombines TRBV24-1 with TRBJ2-5; the match to TRBD2 covers 8 bases. This CDR3 region has 18 residues. Germline CDR1 KGHDR, CDR2 SFDVKD. With V trimmed by 4 bases and J by 5 bases, 17 bases remained unmatched.

The rearrangement uses TRBV20-1 and TRBJ2-5; D gene unclear. V gave up 1 base and J gave up 3 bases, with 9 bases separating them. Germline assignment: CDR1 DFQATT and CDR2 SNEGSKA (reference sequence). This CDR3 has 13 amino acids. This CDR3 is CSARAQGKETQYF. For the CDR3, the DNA is TGCAGTGCTAGAGCCCAAGGGAAAGAGACCCAGTACTTC.